This T cell receptor beta chain appears in the sequencing data of a study of PD-L1 blockade in urothelial cancer. For the study at large: Treatment start was followed by blood analysis at 3 weeks (second dose) and again at 6 weeks. Specimens of blood held a median count of roughly 140,000 T cells.

Time point here: pretreatment peripheral blood. The table came from immunoSEQ multiplex PCR; TCRdb's copy has only in-frame clones and leaves some out. The data show around 100,000 clones, 85% to 90% seen once. With respect to this clone: Its target is unknown.

General study findings and limits: Clones that were tumor-associated expanded more in the blood of durable-benefit patients at 3 weeks.

The germline V and J ends were trimmed by 2 bases and 6 bases, with 8 bases remaining between them. CDR1 is SGHAT and CDR2 is FQDESV in the germline V gene (reference sequence). CDR3 length: 13 residues. This sequence joins TRBV11-1 and TRBJ2-4; D ambiguous. The sample consisted of PBMCs, taken around atezolizumab (anti-PD-L1) treatment. This clonotype was obtained from a man in his sixties with urothelial cancer. The chain's CDR3 is CASSLSQRNIQYF. DNA for the CDR3: TGTGCCAGCAGCTTATCACAAAGAAACATTCAGTACTTC.